The present T cell receptor (beta chain) was sequenced within a study of T cells in Graves' hyperthyroidism and ophthalmopathy. TCR beta CDR3 regions were amplified from RNA. With the HTBI primer set, the TCR CDR3 went through a first round of RT-PCR. MiXCR, run by TCRdb on the multiplex PCR reads, gives a single entry per CDR3 protein. The table records 550,000 to 700,000 distinct CDR3 sequences, roughly 50% of them present only once. Orbital computed tomography, thyroid ultrasound, serum thyroxine and TRAb, and clinical symptoms together informed the diagnoses. Germline CDR1 reads MDHEN; CDR2 reads SYDVKM. V trimming: 4 bases; J trimming: 6 bases; junction bases outside the gene matches: 10. CDR3 length: 16 amino acids.

Sequenced input: peripheral blood or thyroid tissue (not recorded which). The chain recombines TRBV28 with TRBJ2-5, with 11 bases aligning to TRBD2. The clonotype was recovered from an adult woman with Graves' disease, either hyperthyroidism or ophthalmopathy (not recorded which). Written as DNA, the CDR3 is TGTGCCAGCAGTTCCCGAATAGCGGGAGGGCCTAAGACCCAGTACTTC. Protein product: CASSSRIAGGPKTQYF.